This T cell receptor beta chain was captured by sequencing in a study of radiation and T cells in renal cell carcinoma. Time point described: blood 2 weeks post-SBRT. Treatment given: 15 Gy SBRT to primary tumor, nephrectomy 4 weeks later. After SBRT, blood was collected at 2 and 4 weeks, plus baseline. The tumor was a clear cell renal cell carcinoma. CDR3 length: 13 amino acids. Germline CDR1 and CDR2: SGHNT and YYREEE (reference sequence). The V end was cut by 2 bases, the J end by 4 bases, with 9 bases between. Study-level points and caveats: Top tumor clonotypes rose in blood 2 weeks post-radiation, then contracted.

Profiling relied on immunoSEQ multiplex PCR, and the TCRdb table lists in-frame clones only, not all of them. The repertoire holds approximately 79,000 clones, with 82% as singletons. A remark on this clone: The antigen is unknown.

This sequence originates from a man in his sixties with renal cell carcinoma. This chain uses TRBV5-4 with TRBJ1-1; D is unclear. The source material was blood, sampled from a patient whose treatment included radiotherapy and nephrectomy. Here the CDR3 DNA reads TGTGCCAGCAGCTTTCCGGGAAGCACTGAAGCTTTCTTT. Translation: CASSFPGSTEAFF.